One sample yielded the 20 T cell receptor beta chains listed below, sequenced in a study of T cells in Graves' hyperthyroidism and ophthalmopathy (dated by TCRdb to about 2019). The method behind the library was multiplex PCR. TCRdb lists the instrument as Illumina HiSeq 2000. The TCR beta CDR3 regions were amplified from RNA transcripts. A first-round RT-PCR of the TCR CDR3 used the HTBI primer set with the Qiagen OneStep RT-PCR kit. Starting from the raw public reads, TCRdb applied fastp trimming at Q25, assembled clones with MiXCR and retained in-frame beta chains. Rows are unified per CDR3 protein, each entry keeping the most common DNA and genes. This sample holds about 460,000 distinct CDR3 sequences; about 20% were observed only once. The top ten constitute approximately 49% of the sample. Sequencing used blood. These receptors came from an older woman with Graves' ophthalmopathy.

The gene calls are TRBV5-1 and TRBJ2-3, with D unclear. CDR3 length: 14 residues. The germline CDR1 and CDR2 sequences are SGHRS and YFSETQ. V gave up 6 bases and J gave up 3 bases, with 14 bases separating them. This CDR3 reads CASKPPYETDTQYF. The CDR3 DNA follows: TGCGCCAGCAAACCCCCTTATGAAACAGATACGCAGTATTTT. The variable domain in full, with the rest retrieved from reference TRBV5-1 and TRBJ2-3, is KAGVTQTPRYLIKTRGQQVTLSCSPISGHRSVSWYQQTPGQGLQFLFEYFSETQRNKGNFPGRFSGRQFSNSRSEMNVSTLELGDSALYLCASKPPYETDTQYFGPGTRLTVL.

To note about this clonotype: A much larger clone sits a single nucleotide away, making a read error possible. The rearrangement joins TRBV7-2 to TRBJ2-2, with D unclear. Trimming pared 5 bases from V and 4 bases from J, leaving 11 bases between. The CDR3 runs to 14 residues. CDR1 and CDR2 (germline): SGHTA, FQGNSA. This chain's CDR3 is CASSNQRLTGELFF. The CDR3 DNA is TGTGCCAGCAGCAATCAGAGGCTCACCGGGGAGCTGTTTTTT.

This clonotype was recorded at least ten times. V usage is TRBV20-1 and J usage is TRBJ1-1; TRBD1 is a possible D gene (6 bases). Per germline, CDR1 DFQATT and CDR2 SNEGSKA (reference sequence). CDR3 size: 13 residues. Trimming removed 4 bases at V and 1 base at J, with 10 bases between. Here the CDR3 reads CSAKGEANTEAFF. The CDR3 DNA follows: TGCAGTGCTAAGGGGGAAGCGAACACTGAAGCTTTCTTT.

V and J are TRBV12-3 or TRBV12-4 and TRBJ2-1; D could derive from TRBD1 or TRBD2 (5 bases each). V was clipped by 6 bases and J by 0 bases, with 18 bases between them. The CDR3 runs to 17 residues. The CDR3 loop is CASSNTGQIASYNEQFF. CDR3 DNA sequence: TGTGCCAGCAGCAATACGGGGCAGATTGCCTCCTACAATGAGCAGTTCTTC.

This clonotype was counted a few times. The chain combines TRBV28 with TRBJ2-1; D perhaps matches TRBD2 (6 bases). The CDR3 is made up of 16 amino acids. From germline, CDR1 is MDHEN and CDR2 SYDVKM. The V gene lost 6 bases and the J gene lost 5 bases, with 20 bases spanning the gap. CDR3 coding DNA: TGTGCCAGCAGCAGTATTGGGCGGGGCCCACACAATGAGCAGTTCTTC. Its translation is CASSSIGRGPHNEQFF.

J is TRBJ2-1 and V is TRBV12-3 or TRBV12-4, with 9 bases fitting TRBD2. Losses at the gene ends were 5 bases for V and 4 bases for J; bases not matched to a gene: 6. The CDR3 totals 15 residues. CDR3 region: CASSPSGRKYNEQFF. DNA of the CDR3: TGTGCCAGCAGTCCAAGCGGGAGGAAGTACAATGAGCAGTTCTTC.

This chain uses TRBV5-1 with TRBJ2-7, with D tentatively TRBD2 (5 bases). Germline lookup yields CDR1 SGHRS and CDR2 YFSETQ. This CDR3 spans 15 amino acids. The V gene lost 0 bases and the J gene lost 2 bases, with 12 bases spanning the gap. The CDR3 nucleotides read TGCGCCAGCAGCTTGGAAGGAGGTCGGGCCTACGAGCAGTACTTC. As protein: CASSLEGGRAYEQYF.

This clonotype was observed at least ten times. J is TRBJ2-1 and V is TRBV12-3 or TRBV12-4; D remains ambiguous. Trimming removed 4 bases at V and 8 bases at J, with 6 bases between. The CDR3 spans 11 residues. The CDR3, as DNA: TGTGCCAGCAGTTCTGTGTATGAGCAGTTCTTC. Residues: CASSSVYEQFF.

This clonotype came up once. This chain connects TRBV7-3 to TRBJ2-1, with 10 bases matching TRBD2. Looked up from germline, CDR1 is SGHTA and CDR2 is FQGTGA. Germline trimming cut 2 bases from V and 6 bases from J; bases unmatched to any gene: 7. The CDR3 is made up of 16 amino acids. The CDR3 loop is CASSLAGTSVFNEQFF. The CDR3 bases are TGTGCCAGCAGCTTAGCCGGGACTAGCGTTTTCAATGAGCAGTTCTTC.

This clonotype has a handful of counts. The rearrangement links TRBV29-1 to TRBJ2-3; 12 bases are shared with TRBD2. The V segment lost 6 bases and the J segment 0 bases; nucleotides outside the gene matches: 4. Looked up from germline, CDR1 is SQVTM and CDR2 is ANQGSEA. The CDR3 sequence is 15 residues long. DNA of the CDR3: TGCAGCGTGCAGGGGACTAGCGGGAGCACAGATACGCAGTATTTT. It encodes CSVQGTSGSTDTQYF.

This clonotype was detected a few times. The chain employs TRBV7-2 and TRBJ1-3; D remains ambiguous. V was clipped by 2 bases and J by 0 bases, with 11 bases between them. The CDR3 covers 16 residues. The germline V gene has CDR1 SGHTA and CDR2 FQGNSA. In nucleotides, the CDR3 is TGTGCCAGCAGCTTAAGCCCACCGAACTCTGGAAACACCATATATTTT. Translating it yields CASSLSPPNSGNTIYF.

This rearrangement joins TRBV10-2 to TRBJ2-1; 9 bases match TRBD1. J gave up 6 bases and V 6 bases, and 9 bases lay outside the gene matches. Germline V CDR1 and CDR2: WSHSY, SAAADI. This CDR3 has 15 residues. DNA for the CDR3: TGCGCCAGCAGAATAACACAGGGGGCCCCCAATGAGCAGTTCTTC. Translated: CASRITQGAPNEQFF.

V is TRBV3-1 and J is TRBJ1-2; D gene unclear. Trimming took 1 base from V and 8 from J, leaving 14 bases between them. The germline CDR1 and CDR2 sequences are LGHDT and YNNKEL (reference sequence). This CDR3 region has 14 residues. Here the CDR3 reads CASSQGARPSGYTF. CDR3 in DNA: TGTGCCAGCAGCCAAGGAGCCAGACCTTCGGGCTACACCTTC.

The rearrangement links TRBV20-1 to TRBJ2-3; TRBD2 aligns across 11 bases. Looked up from germline, CDR1 is DFQATT and CDR2 is SNEGSKA (reference sequence). The CDR3 sequence is 15 residues long. J gave up 2 bases and V 2 bases, and 3 bases lay outside the gene matches. The DNA for the CDR3 is TGCAGTGCTAGACGACTAGCGGGACTCACAGATACGCAGTATTTT. It specifies CSARRLAGLTDTQYF.

The chain couples TRBV7-9 to TRBJ2-1, with 7 bases matching TRBD1. Per germline, CDR1 SEHNR and CDR2 FQNEAQ (reference sequence). The V segment lost 5 bases and the J segment 8 bases; nucleotides outside the gene matches: 12. This CDR3 is 15 amino acids long. CDR3 bases: TGTGCCAGCAGCCCGCCCGGGACAGTCGGGGATGAGCAGTTCTTC. Encoded protein: CASSPPGTVGDEQFF.

A note on this clonotype: This clone may be a read error of a much larger clone one base away. This chain links TRBV2 with TRBJ2-2; D may be TRBD2 (6 bases). V dropped 7 bases and J dropped 6 bases, with 18 bases sitting between them. Germline V gene lookup returns CDR1 SNHLY and CDR2 FYNNEI. This CDR3 is built from 15 residues. CDR3 DNA: TGTGCCAGCAAAAACGTCGCCCCGGGAGCCGGGGAGCTGTTTTTT. Its protein is CASKNVAPGAGELFF.

This clonotype came up a few times. The chain carries TRBV5-1 and TRBJ1-1, with D maybe TRBD1 (6 bases). Germline lookup yields CDR1 SGHRS and CDR2 YFSETQ. The V and J ends lost 7 bases and 2 bases respectively, with 12 bases between them. CDR3 length: 13 amino acids. CDR3 protein: CASRRGPNTEAFF. The DNA for the CDR3 is TGCGCCAGCCGCAGGGGACCTAACACTGAAGCTTTCTTT.

This clonotype was seen only a few times. This chain links TRBV19 with TRBJ2-3; possible D gene TRBD2, 6 bases. V lost 9 bases, J lost 5 bases, and 21 bases lay in between. This CDR3 region has 15 residues. Germline V gene data show CDR1 as LNHDA and CDR2 as SQIVND (reference sequence). CDR3 DNA: TGTGCCAGCGGGGACTCCTTCCCGAGTGGAGATACGCAGTATTTT. Encoded protein: CASGDSFPSGDTQYF.

This clonotype was counted once. The gene calls are TRBV11-2 and TRBJ1-3; tentative D call: TRBD1 (5 bases). Germline V lookup: CDR1 SGHAT, CDR2 FQNNGV. V was trimmed by 5 bases and J by 2 bases, leaving 13 bases between them. The CDR3 covers 15 residues. The CDR3 region is CASSGQGFPGNTIYF. CDR3 DNA: TGTGCCAGCAGCGGCCAGGGTTTCCCTGGAAACACCATATATTTT.

This clonotype was seen repeatedly, ten times or more. The V call is TRBV24-1, the J call TRBJ2-3; 12 bases are a match to TRBD2. CDR1 KGHDR and CDR2 SFDVKD come from the germline V gene. The CDR3 has 16 amino acids. J gave up 3 bases and V 4 bases, and 4 bases lay outside the gene matches. The CDR3 coding sequence is TGTGCCACCAGTGACCCCGGGACTAGCGGGACAGATACGCAGTATTTT. This encodes CATSDPGTSGTDTQYF.